This T cell receptor beta chain originates from a study of T cells after somatic rescue of genetic block. Produced via immunoSEQ multiplex PCR; TCRdb's table is partial and in-frame only. The sample holds under 150,000 clones, 75% to 95% seen once. Germline-derived CDR1 and CDR2 are SGHVS and FNYEAQ. CDR3 length: 18 residues. The V end lost 5 bases, the J end lost 0 bases, and 20 bases lay between the germline ends. The sample comprised peripheral blood mononuclear cells (PBMCs). The rearrangement links TRBV7-6 to TRBJ1-5; D not certain. The clonotype comes from a woman younger than 35. The DNA for the CDR3 is TGTGCCAGCAGCGAGAAAAGGCCCGTTGGTAATAGCAATCAGCCCCAGCATTTT. Its translation is CASSEKRPVGNSNQPQHF.